This is a list of T cell receptor beta chains from one sample in a study of blood T cell repertoires in COVID-19. Libraries were prepared by immunoSEQ multiplex PCR; TCRdb keeps only in-frame clonotypes and omits some of them. This sample carries approximately 120,000 clones, more than 85% of them seen once, and the ten largest clones take 2.1%. Specimen: peripheral blood. The receptor set was obtained from a man aged 45-60 years with COVID-19, enrolled during active disease. The CDR3 runs from the conserved cysteine through the conserved F or W. D genes are given only for firm matches. Expanded clones get a size class; other rows say once, few or many, or leave the size out.

clone size: few; CDR3 length: 14; J gene: TRBJ2-1; V gene: TRBV7-9; D gene: .; CDR3 protein: CASSLERTYNEQFF; CDR3 DNA: TGTGCCAGCAGCTTAGAGCGCACTTACAATGAGCAGTTCTTC
clone size: .; CDR3 length: 13; J gene: TRBJ1-2; V gene: TRBV7-2; D gene: TRBD1; CDR3 protein: CASSLDRELGYTF; CDR3 DNA: TGTGCCAGCAGCTTGGACAGGGAGCTAGGCTACACCTTC
clone size: once; CDR3 length: 16; J gene: TRBJ1-3; V gene: TRBV9; D gene: .; CDR3 protein: CASSVTRGFQGDTIYF; CDR3 DNA: TGTGCCAGCAGCGTCACCCGCGGTTTTCAAGGAGACACCATATATTTT
clone size: .; CDR3 length: 14; J gene: TRBJ1-4; V gene: TRBV2; D gene: TRBD1; CDR3 protein: CASRSGTGKEKLFF; CDR3 DNA: TGTGCCAGCAGATCCGGGACAGGCAAAGAAAAACTGTTTTTT
clone size: once; CDR3 length: 11; J gene: TRBJ1-1; V gene: TRBV19; D gene: .; CDR3 protein: CASRRNTEAFF; CDR3 DNA: TGTGCCAGTAGGAGGAACACTGAAGCTTTCTTT
clone size: .; CDR3 length: 12; J gene: TRBJ2-1; V gene: TRBV5-4; D gene: TRBD2; CDR3 protein: CASEAGDNEQFF; CDR3 DNA: TGTGCCAGCGAGGCGGGAGACAATGAGCAGTTCTTC
clone size: .; CDR3 length: 14; J gene: TRBJ1-1; V gene: TRBV7-8; D gene: TRBD1; CDR3 protein: CASSSGQGDTEAFF; CDR3 DNA: TGTGCCAGCAGCTCTGGACAGGGGGACACTGAAGCTTTCTTT
clone size: .; CDR3 length: 13; J gene: TRBJ1-4; V gene: TRBV7-9; D gene: .; CDR3 protein: CASSSPRGEKLFF; CDR3 DNA: TGTGCCAGCAGCTCCCCCCGAGGGGAAAAACTGTTTTTT
clone size: once; CDR3 length: 14; J gene: TRBJ2-4; V gene: TRBV11-2; D gene: .; CDR3 protein: CASSRGLAKNIQYF; CDR3 DNA: TGTGCCAGCAGCCGAGGGTTAGCCAAAAACATTCAGTACTTC
clone size: .; CDR3 length: 16; J gene: TRBJ2-1; V gene: TRBV13; D gene: TRBD1; CDR3 protein: CASSFLGQGSRNEQFF; CDR3 DNA: TGTGCCAGCAGCTTTTTAGGACAGGGAAGTCGGAATGAGCAGTTCTTC
clone size: .; CDR3 length: 16; J gene: TRBJ1-5; V gene: TRBV7-2; D gene: TRBD1; CDR3 protein: CASSTDHRGSNQPQHF; CDR3 DNA: TGTGCCAGCAGCACCGACCACAGGGGTAGCAATCAGCCCCAGCATTTT
clone size: .; CDR3 length: 14; J gene: TRBJ2-2; V gene: TRBV3-1/TRBV3-2; D gene: .; CDR3 protein: CASSRSGNTGELFF; CDR3 DNA: TGTGCCAGCAGCCGGAGTGGGAACACCGGGGAGCTGTTTTTT
clone size: .; CDR3 length: 14; J gene: TRBJ2-7; V gene: TRBV28; D gene: TRBD2; CDR3 protein: CASSTSGSAYEQYF; CDR3 DNA: TGTGCCAGCAGTACTAGCGGGAGCGCCTACGAGCAGTACTTC
clone size: .; CDR3 length: 14; J gene: TRBJ1-2; V gene: TRBV5-4; D gene: .; CDR3 protein: CASSLTGSLYGYTF; CDR3 DNA: TGTGCCAGCAGCTTAACCGGGTCCCTATATGGCTACACCTTC
clone size: .; CDR3 length: 13; J gene: TRBJ2-7; V gene: TRBV10-3; D gene: TRBD1; CDR3 protein: CAISGTGGNEQYF; CDR3 DNA: TGTGCCATCAGTGGGACAGGGGGCAACGAGCAGTACTTC
clone size: .; CDR3 length: 17; J gene: TRBJ2-1; V gene: TRBV19; D gene: TRBD2; CDR3 protein: CASSPRLAGESYNEQFF; CDR3 DNA: TGTGCCAGTAGTCCCCGACTAGCGGGAGAATCCTACAATGAGCAGTTCTTC
clone size: .; CDR3 length: 14; J gene: TRBJ2-5; V gene: TRBV25-1; D gene: TRBD2; CDR3 protein: CASSDAGGLETQYF; CDR3 DNA: TGTGCCAGCAGTGATGCGGGAGGGCTGGAGACCCAGTACTTC
clone size: .; CDR3 length: 16; J gene: TRBJ2-7; V gene: TRBV9; D gene: .; CDR3 protein: CASSPRGGSVGDEQYF; CDR3 DNA: TGTGCCAGCAGCCCTCGTGGGGGCTCAGTCGGGGACGAGCAGTACTTC
clone size: .; CDR3 length: 12; J gene: TRBJ2-3; V gene: TRBV29-1; D gene: TRBD1; CDR3 protein: CSGHRGPDTQYF; CDR3 DNA: TGCAGCGGCCACAGGGGCCCAGATACGCAGTATTTT
clone size: .; CDR3 length: 13; J gene: TRBJ2-7; V gene: TRBV7-3; D gene: .; CDR3 protein: CASSSGAGGEQYF; CDR3 DNA: TGTGCCAGCAGCTCGGGCGCCGGAGGAGAGCAGTACTTC
clone size: .; CDR3 length: 14; J gene: TRBJ1-1; V gene: TRBV2; D gene: .; CDR3 protein: CASSLGAPNTEAFF; CDR3 DNA: TGTGCCAGCAGTTTAGGAGCTCCGAACACTGAAGCTTTCTTT
clone size: .; CDR3 length: 13; J gene: TRBJ2-7; V gene: TRBV15; D gene: .; CDR3 protein: CATSRVGNYEQYF; CDR3 DNA: TGTGCCACCAGCAGAGTGGGCAACTACGAGCAGTACTTC
clone size: .; CDR3 length: 17; J gene: TRBJ1-1; V gene: TRBV6-2/TRBV6-3; D gene: .; CDR3 protein: CASGRSPEGFMNTEAFF; CDR3 DNA: TGTGCCAGCGGCCGTTCTCCGGAGGGATTCATGAACACTGAAGCTTTCTTT